Listed here are 30 T cell receptor beta chains from one sample, sequenced in a study of beta chain features in type 1 diabetes. Investigators reverse transcribed all isolated RNA, so they sequenced expressed TCRB transcripts. Here immunoSEQ multiplex PCR was the method, and the copy in TCRdb shows in-frame clones only, minus some. This table has under 45,000 clones, roughly 50% appearing once. Material for sequencing was stem cell memory CD4+ T cells from blood. These receptors originate from a young woman in good health.

The J gene is TRBJ2-7, the V gene TRBV18; 11 positions agree with TRBD1. The V gene end was trimmed by 3 bases and the J gene end by 2 bases; junction bases not matched to a gene: 3. This CDR3 has 15 residues. CDR1 and CDR2 (germline): KGHSH, LQKENI. In DNA, the CDR3 is TGTGCCAGCTCACCGGGACAGGGGGGGACCTACGAGCAGTACTTC. Its protein product is CASSPGQGGTYEQYF.

The chain employs TRBV7-9 and TRBJ1-1; D gene ambiguous. Germline CDR1 is SEHNR and CDR2 is FQNEAQ (reference sequence). The CDR3 length is 14 residues. Trimming cost V 4 bases and J 1 base, with 10 bases left between them. The DNA of the CDR3 is TGTGCCAGCAGCTCCGCCGGTGGGAACACTGAAGCTTTCTTT. It is translated as CASSSAGGNTEAFF.

The V gene is TRBV4-3, the J gene TRBJ2-1, with 10 nucleotides matching TRBD1. The ends lost 8 bases at V and 7 bases at J; junction bases unmatched: 11. The CDR3 has 15 residues. Germline V CDR1 and CDR2: LGHNA, YSLEER. CDR3 protein: CASRGKGTGVNEQFF. The DNA for the CDR3 is TGCGCCAGCCGTGGGAAGGGGACAGGGGTAAATGAGCAGTTCTTC.

CDR3 loop: CASSYVLPYEQYF. The CDR3 nucleotides are TGTGCCAGCAGTTACGTTCTACCCTACGAGCAGTACTTC. V is TRBV6-6 and J is TRBJ2-5; D is unresolved. The DNA matches TRBJ2-7 better at its end, which makes the J call doubtful. CDR1 MNHNY and CDR2 SVGAGI come from the germline V gene (reference sequence). The CDR3 has 13 amino acids.

V usage is TRBV29-1 and J usage is TRBJ2-1, with a weak D call TRBD1 (6 bases). The CDR3 runs to 13 residues. Germline V gene lookup returns CDR1 SQVTM and CDR2 ANQGSEA. The V end lost 6 bases, the J end lost 5 bases, and 14 bases lay between the germline ends. CDR3 DNA: TGCAGCGTGGCCGGACAGATAGACAATGAGCAGTTCTTC. This codes for CSVAGQIDNEQFF.

The chain employs TRBV29-1 and TRBJ2-7; TRBD1 is a possible D gene (6 bases). Trimming left V 3 bases short and J 2 bases short, with 8 bases between. Germline CDR1 SQVTM, CDR2 ANQGSEA. The length of the CDR3 is 12 residues. The CDR3 here is CSVETGTYEQYF. The CDR3 DNA reads as TGCAGCGTTGAGACAGGAACCTACGAGCAGTACTTC.

This clone was seen only a few times. J is TRBJ2-6 and V is TRBV27; 7 bases are a match to TRBD2. Germline V gene data show CDR1 as MNHEY and CDR2 as SMNVEV (reference sequence). The CDR3 has 16 residues. V was clipped by 8 bases and J by 0 bases; unmatched bases: 7. The CDR3 coding sequence is TGTGCCAGCTCGGGGAGGGCGAACTCTGGGGCCAACGTCCTGACTTTC. It yields the protein CASSGRANSGANVLTF.

This clone was seen more than once but under ten times. The chain uses TRBV2 and TRBJ2-3; TRBD2 might be the D (6 bases). The germline V gene has CDR1 SNHLY and CDR2 FYNNEI. Trimming took off 8 bases at V and 2 bases at J, with 14 bases between the two ends. The CDR3 sequence is 14 residues long. CDR3 loop: CASLTGGATDTQYF. The CDR3 nucleotides read TGTGCCAGCTTAACTGGAGGGGCCACAGATACGCAGTATTTT.

The chain recombines TRBV2 with TRBJ2-5; no reliable D call. Germline V gene sequence: CDR1 SNHLY, CDR2 FYNNEI. This CDR3 comprises 13 residues. Trimming shortened V by 3 bases and J by 3 bases, and 8 bases separated the two germline ends. In DNA, the CDR3 is TGTGCCAGCAGTGAGATTCTAAAAGAGACCCAGTACTTC. The encoded protein is CASSEILKETQYF.

This chain uses TRBV5-4 with TRBJ2-7, with D tentatively TRBD1 (5 bases). The CDR3 has 13 amino acids. Trimming shortened V by 2 bases and J by 6 bases, and 12 bases separated the two germline ends. Germline values: CDR1 SGHNT, CDR2 YYREEE (reference sequence). CDR3 DNA sequence: TGTGCCAGCAGCTTCCCAGGGTGGGGCGAGCAGTACTTC. It encodes CASSFPGWGEQYF.

V and J are TRBV19 and TRBJ2-7, with TRBD1 identical over 8 bases. The CDR3 is 12 amino acids. Germline V gene sequence: CDR1 LNHDA, CDR2 SQIVND (reference sequence). V lost 7 bases and J lost 3; bases outside the gene matches: 2. The chain's CDR3 is CASKDRGYEQYF. CDR3 in DNA: TGTGCCAGTAAAGACAGGGGCTACGAGCAGTACTTC. Full variable domain (remainder filled in from reference TRBV19 and TRBJ2-7): DGGITQSPKYLFRKEGQNVTLSCEQNLNHDAMYWYRQDPGQGLRLIYYSQIVNDFQKGDIAEGYSVSREKKESFPLTVTSAQKNPTAFYLCASKDRGYEQYFGPGTRLTVT.

This clone has only a few counts. The V and J genes are TRBV29-1 and TRBJ2-1, with 8 bases matching TRBD2. The CDR3 loop spans 13 amino acids. Germline V lookup: CDR1 SQVTM, CDR2 ANQGSEA. V gave up 4 bases and J gave up 11 bases; unmatched junction bases: 10. CDR3 bases: TGCAGCGTTGCCACTAGCGGCACGAGTAAGCAGTTCTTC. It encodes CSVATSGTSKQFF.

The rearrangement links TRBV7-6 to TRBJ2-1; 7 bases map to TRBD2. The CDR3 is made up of 16 amino acids. The V gene's germline CDR1 is SGHVS and CDR2 FNYEAQ. Germline trimming cut 5 bases from V and 1 base from J; bases unmatched to any gene: 8. The CDR3 sequence: CASSPSGGSSYNEQFF. The CDR3 DNA reads TGTGCCAGCAGCCCTAGCGGCGGGAGTTCCTACAATGAGCAGTTCTTC. The whole variable domain, remainder taken from reference TRBV7-6 and TRBJ2-1, is GAGVSQSPRYKVTKRGQDVALRCDPISGHVSLYWYRQALGQGPEFLTYFNYEAQQDKSGLPNDRFSAERPEGSISTLTIQRTEQRDSAMYRCASSPSGGSSYNEQFFGPGTRLTVL.

The CDR3 sequence: CASSQVGRASGLGQNTQYF. The CDR3 nucleotides are TGTGCCAGCAGCCAAGTCGGGAGGGCCTCTGGGCTAGGACAAAATACGCAGTATTTT. This chain connects TRBV4-2 to TRBJ2-3; 8 bases map to TRBD2. Germline values: CDR1 LGHNA, CDR2 YNFKEQ. This CDR3 has 19 residues. J lost 7 bases, V lost 1 base, and 19 bases had no gene match.

This clone is a singleton in its sample. The genes are TRBV18 and TRBJ2-5, with 14 bases matching TRBD2. The CDR3 totals 16 residues. After removal of 3 bases from V and 5 bases from J, the junction contained 5 bases not matched to a gene. CDR1 and CDR2 (germline): KGHSH, LQKENI. The chain's CDR3 is CASSPGTSGRGETQYF. CDR3 DNA sequence: TGTGCCAGCTCACCCGGGACTAGCGGGAGAGGGGAGACCCAGTACTTC. The full variable domain, completed using reference TRBV18 and TRBJ2-5, is NAGVMQNPRHLVRRRGQEARLRCSPMKGHSHVYWYRQLPEEGLKFMVYLQKENIIDESGMPKERFSAEFPKEGPSILRIQQVVRGDSAAYFCASSPGTSGRGETQYFGPGTRLLVL.

Notes on this clone: No DNA is shown, since the ends of the CDR3 on it are uncertain; the CDR3 is the one TCRdb lists. The genes are TRBV28 and TRBJ2-2; whether TRBD2, the table's D call, matches the DNA was not checked. CDR1 MDHEN and CDR2 SYDVKM come from the germline V gene. The CDR3 is 15 amino acids in total, end residues counted. CDR3 amino acids: CASRGGALTPGSCFF.

The chain carries TRBV4-3 and TRBJ2-1, with 9 bases aligning to TRBD2. The CDR3 loop spans 15 amino acids. Germline loops: CDR1 LGHNA, CDR2 YSLEER. With V trimmed by 6 bases and J by 8 bases, 11 bases remained unmatched. CDR3 residues: CASSGAGGPEDEQFF. In nucleotides, the CDR3 is TGCGCCAGCAGTGGAGCGGGAGGCCCGGAAGATGAGCAGTTCTTC.

This clone showed up just once. This chain connects TRBV6-1 to TRBJ2-1, with a weak D call TRBD2 (5 bases). The CDR3 is 14 amino acids. Germline V lookup: CDR1 MNHNS, CDR2 SASEGT. Trimming took 7 bases from V and 7 from J, leaving 17 bases between them. As DNA, the CDR3 is TGTGCCAGCAAAACCCCCGGAGGCACGAATGAGCAGTTCTTC. It yields the protein CASKTPGGTNEQFF.

A few counts support this clone. CDR3 amino acids: CASSVGAGALTDTQYF. In DNA, the CDR3 is TGTGCCAGCAGCGTAGGAGCGGGAGCTCTCACAGATACGCAGTATTTT. The gene calls are TRBV9 and TRBJ2-3; 8 nucleotides align to TRBD2. After removal of 0 bases from V and 2 bases from J, the junction contained 5 bases not matched to a gene. The CDR3 runs to 16 residues. Germline V gene data show CDR1 as SGDLS and CDR2 as YYNGEE.

This sequence joins TRBV7-2 and TRBJ2-1; TRBD2 might be the D (5 bases). The CDR3 contains 14 residues. V was clipped by 6 bases and J by 0 bases, with 9 bases between them. Per the germline V gene, CDR1 is SGHTA and CDR2 is FQGNSA. This CDR3 reads CASRERFSYNEQFF. The DNA of the CDR3 is TGTGCCAGCAGGGAGCGGTTCTCCTACAATGAGCAGTTCTTC.

The gene calls are TRBV12-5 and TRBJ1-1; D perhaps matches TRBD1 (6 bases). Germline assignment: CDR1 LGHNT and CDR2 FRNRAP. The CDR3 runs to 14 residues. V lost 5 bases to trimming and J lost 0 bases, with 10 bases between them. The CDR3 bases are TGTGCTAGTGGTACCGGACAGATGAACACTGAAGCTTTCTTT. Translated, it gives CASGTGQMNTEAFF.

This chain uses TRBV6-5 with TRBJ2-1; 13 bases agree with TRBD2. V lost 4 bases to trimming and J lost 3 bases; unmatched junction nucleotides: 3. CDR1 MNHEY and CDR2 SVGAGI come from the germline V gene. This CDR3 has 16 amino acids. CDR3 sequence: CASSSGTSGNYNEQFF. As DNA, the CDR3 is TGTGCCAGCAGTTCTGGGACTAGCGGGAACTACAATGAGCAGTTCTTC.

The genes are TRBV7-3 and TRBJ2-1; 7 bases map to TRBD2. Per germline, CDR1 SGHTA and CDR2 FQGTGA. The CDR3 is 16 residues long. V shed 4 bases, J shed 7 bases, and the junction held 13 bases outside the gene matches. CDR3 in DNA: TGTGCCAGCAGCTCCACGGGGGGAAAGGGCTCAAATGAGCAGTTCTTC. Its translation is CASSSTGGKGSNEQFF. Based on the CDR3 plus reference TRBV7-3 and TRBJ2-1, the full variable domain is GAGVSQTPSNKVTEKGKYVELRCDPISGHTALYWYRQSLGQGPEFLIYFQGTGAADDSGLPNDRFFAVRPEGSVSTLKIQRTERGDSAVYLCASSSTGGKGSNEQFFGPGTRLTVL.

The chain carries TRBV30 and TRBJ2-7; maybe TRBD1 (6 bases). The length of the CDR3 is 14 residues. V lost 6 bases and J 3 bases, leaving 18 bases between the germline ends. CDR1 and CDR2 from the germline V gene are GTSNPN and SVGIG (reference sequence). DNA of the CDR3: TGTGCCTGCACGAACCGGGACACCCTCTACGAGCAGTACTTC. Protein: CACTNRDTLYEQYF. The complete variable domain, with remaining parts taken from reference TRBV30 and TRBJ2-7, reads SQTIHQWPATLVQPVGSPLSLECTVEGTSNPNLYWYRQAAGRGLQLLFYSVGIGQISSEVPQNLSASRPQDRQFILSSKKLLLSDSGFYLCACTNRDTLYEQYFGPGTRLTVT.

This clone occurred once. This chain joins TRBV28 and TRBJ2-7, with 8 nucleotides matching TRBD1. The CDR3 covers 16 residues. Germline V gene lookup returns CDR1 MDHEN and CDR2 SYDVKM. J lost 1 base, V lost 6 bases, and 11 bases had no gene match. CDR3 DNA: TGTGCCAGCAGCCTAAGTAGACGGACAGGGTCCTACGAGCAGTACTTC. Residues: CASSLSRRTGSYEQYF. Together with reference TRBV28 and TRBJ2-7, the CDR3 gives the full variable domain: DVKVTQSSRYLVKRTGEKVFLECVQDMDHENMFWYRQDPGLGLRLIYFSYDVKMKEKGDIPEGYSVSREKKERFSLILESASTNQTSMYLCASSLSRRTGSYEQYFGPGTRLTVT.

There are a few counts of this clone. The chain carries TRBV2 and TRBJ2-1, with TRBD2 identical over 10 bases. This CDR3 is 13 amino acids long. The V gene's germline CDR1 is SNHLY and CDR2 FYNNEI. The V and J ends lost 10 bases and 9 bases, in that order; junction bases with no gene match: 9. The CDR3 sequence is CATGQRGGSEQFF. The DNA of the CDR3 is TGTGCCACCGGCCAGCGGGGGGGAAGTGAGCAGTTCTTC.

The V call is TRBV10-3, the J call TRBJ2-1; 14 positions match TRBD2. Trimming removed 2 bases from V and 9 bases from J; junction bases left unmatched: 12. The CDR3 is 18 residues long. Germline CDR1 ENHRY, CDR2 SYGVKD. This CDR3 reads CAISETNRLAGGLGEQFF. The CDR3 bases are TGTGCCATCAGTGAGACGAACAGACTAGCGGGAGGGCTCGGTGAGCAGTTCTTC.

V usage is TRBV7-2 and J usage is TRBJ2-1; 11 nucleotides agree with TRBD2. The CDR3 sequence is 15 residues long. Germline V lookup: CDR1 SGHTA, CDR2 FQGNSA. V shed 6 bases, J shed 9 bases, and the junction held 10 bases outside the gene matches. The CDR3 nucleotides are TGTGCCAGCAGACACACTAGCGGGAGTAGCACTGAGCAGTTCTTC. It is translated as CASRHTSGSSTEQFF.

This clone was counted ten times or more. The chain recombines TRBV7-9 with TRBJ2-3; D unclear. The CDR3 consists of 12 residues. V was shortened by 6 bases and J by 2 bases, with 6 bases between the two germline ends. The germline V gene has CDR1 SEHNR and CDR2 FQNEAQ (reference sequence). The CDR3 nucleotides read TGTGCCAGCAGTCGTTCCACAGATACGCAGTATTTT. It encodes CASSRSTDTQYF. Looking up the rest from reference TRBV7-9 and TRBJ2-3 gives the full variable domain: DTGVSQNPRHKITKRGQNVTFRCDPISEHNRLYWYRQTLGQGPEFLTYFQNEAQLEKSRLLSDRFSAERPKGSFSTLEIQRTEQGDSAMYLCASSRSTDTQYFGPGTRLTVL.

The chain links TRBV29-1 to TRBJ2-3; TRBD2 matches at 8 bases. Trimming took 1 base from V and 5 from J; bases not matched to a gene: 5. This CDR3 comprises 14 residues. Germline-derived CDR1 and CDR2 are SQVTM and ANQGSEA. The DNA of the CDR3 is TGCAGCGTTGAAGGGGCAGCGGGAGTAGATACGCAGTATTTT. Translation gives CSVEGAAGVDTQYF.